This paragraph reports one T cell receptor beta chain. V was pared by 4 bases and J by 8 bases, with 16 bases between. The CDR3 is 14 amino acids. The data are from a study of blood T cell repertoires in COVID-19. Study as a whole: Both acute and convalescent COVID-19 samples were obtained from the United States, Italy and Spain. PBMCs, B-cell-depleted T cells, or T cells were the source of the cDNA or gDNA that made up the material.

As processed by the authors: Estimates of nucleated cell counts were drawn from the amplification of reference gene primers. Using immunoSEQ multiplex PCR, the repertoire was profiled, and TCRdb retains in-frame clones only, with some absent. V, J and clone size are those of that table, while D and trimming were read from the DNA. The sample holds approximately 210,000 clones, around 84% seen once. This clonotype was sampled from a human donor in a cohort sampled during active COVID-19. The gene calls are TRBV5-3 and TRBJ2-1; D remains ambiguous. TRBV5-3 is an ORF, with its function uncertain. The sequenced sample consisted of peripheral blood. DNA for the CDR3: TGTGCCAGAAGCCCTCAGGCCCGAAAACATGAGCAGTTCTTC. Its protein product is CARSPQARKHEQFF.